Presented here are 15 T cell receptor beta chains from one specimen sequenced in a study of cytomegalovirus exposure and HLA in healthy donors. 13 Jbeta primers and 60 Vbeta primers were used for the PCR. Assay used: immunoSEQ multiplex PCR; TCRdb lists only in-frame clones, some missing. The table has 120,000 or so clones, roughly 75% seen once. What was sequenced was PBMCs. These receptors were taken from a female donor in good health and CMV-seronegative.

The V call is TRBV9, the J call TRBJ1-1, with D possibly being TRBD1 (5 bases). Germline V gives CDR1 SGDLS, CDR2 YYNGEE. V was shortened by 7 bases and J by 5 bases, with 18 bases between the two germline ends. CDR3 length: 14 amino acids. The CDR3 protein is CASGEGKGSTEAFF. The CDR3 bases are TGTGCCAGCGGCGAGGGGAAGGGATCGACTGAAGCTTTCTTT.

The V and J genes are TRBV27 and TRBJ1-2, with 7 positions matching TRBD1. J lost 6 bases, V lost 3 bases, and 13 bases had no gene match. The germline V gene encodes CDR1 MNHEY and CDR2 SMNVEV (reference sequence). There are 16 residues in the CDR3. In DNA form, the CDR3 reads TGTGCCAGCAGTTTTAAGTGGGACAGTCCTCTAGATGGCTACACCTTC. It is translated as CASSFKWDSPLDGYTF.

The genes are TRBV9 and TRBJ2-3; 7 bases are a match to TRBD1. The V gene end was trimmed by 4 bases and the J gene end by 3 bases; junction bases not matched to a gene: 5. The germline V gene has CDR1 SGDLS and CDR2 YYNGEE. The CDR3 runs 14 residues. This chain's CDR3 is CASSRTGMTDTQYF. CDR3 coding DNA: TGTGCCAGCAGCCGGACAGGTATGACAGATACGCAGTATTTT. Full variable domain (remainder filled in from reference TRBV9 and TRBJ2-3): DSGVTQTPKHLITATGQRVTLRCSPRSGDLSVYWYQQSLDQGLQFLIQYYNGEERAKGNILERFSAQQFPDLHSELNLSSLELGDSALYFCASSRTGMTDTQYFGPGTRLTVL.

The gene calls are TRBV6-5 and TRBJ1-1; 8 bases are shared with TRBD1. Germline CDR1 MNHEY, CDR2 SVGAGI. The length of the CDR3 is 15 residues. With 5 bases clipped from V and 1 base from J, the junction kept 6 bases outside the gene matches. The CDR3 bases are TGTGCCAGCAGTCCCGACAGGGGTACGAACACTGAAGCTTTCTTT. Translating gives CASSPDRGTNTEAFF.

V usage is TRBV7-2 and J usage is TRBJ2-1; 7 positions match TRBD1. Germline V lookup: CDR1 SGHTA, CDR2 FQGNSA. CDR3 length: 16 residues. The V gene end was trimmed by 5 bases and the J gene end by 4 bases; junction bases not matched to a gene: 11. In nucleotides, the CDR3 is TGTGCCAGCAGCGCGAGAACAGGGGAATCATACAATGAGCAGTTCTTC. It encodes CASSARTGESYNEQFF.

The chain has TRBV5-4 and TRBJ2-1; the match to TRBD2 covers 12 bases. V gave up 5 bases and J gave up 0 bases; unmatched junction bases: 3. CDR1 and CDR2 (germline): SGHNT, YYREEE (reference sequence). CDR3 size: 16 residues. The CDR3 coding sequence is TGTGCCAGCAGGGGACTAGCGGGCCCCTCCTACAATGAGCAGTTCTTC. As protein: CASRGLAGPSYNEQFF.

V is TRBV9 and J is TRBJ1-1, with 7 bases lining up with TRBD1. This CDR3 is 15 amino acids long. V gave up 3 bases and J gave up 3 bases; unmatched junction bases: 8. Germline-derived CDR1 and CDR2 are SGDLS and YYNGEE. The CDR3 bases are TGTGCCAGCAGCGCAGGGGGTGATTGGGACACTGAAGCTTTCTTT. Translating it yields CASSAGGDWDTEAFF.

The chain couples TRBV19 to TRBJ2-5; TRBD1 is a possible D gene (5 bases). With 1 base removed from V and 1 base from J, the gap between germline ends came to 10 bases. This CDR3 has 15 amino acids. Germline values: CDR1 LNHDA, CDR2 SQIVND (reference sequence). The CDR3 here is CASSIVPGPQETQYF. DNA of the CDR3: TGTGCCAGTAGTATAGTTCCAGGGCCCCAAGAGACCCAGTACTTC. The variable domain in full, completed from reference TRBV19 and TRBJ2-5, reads DGGITQSPKYLFRKEGQNVTLSCEQNLNHDAMYWYRQDPGQGLRLIYYSQIVNDFQKGDIAEGYSVSREKKESFPLTVTSAQKNPTAFYLCASSIVPGPQETQYFGPGTRLLVL.

This chain connects TRBV19 to TRBJ1-1; 8 bases align to TRBD1. The junction had 8 bases not matched to a gene; V was cut back by 7 bases and J by 7 bases. This CDR3 has 13 residues. Germline V gene sequence: CDR1 LNHDA, CDR2 SQIVND (reference sequence). CDR3 in DNA: TGTGCCAGTACTCTAAGGGGACAGGTTGAAGCTTTCTTT. As protein: CASTLRGQVEAFF.

The V gene is TRBV5-1, the J gene TRBJ1-2, with 10 bases that match TRBD1. The trim removed 3 bases at V and 8 bases at J, leaving 10 bases unmatched. Germline V gives CDR1 SGHRS, CDR2 YFSETQ. CDR3 size: 15 residues. Written as DNA, the CDR3 is TGCGCCAGCAGCTCTGACCCCCGGGACAGGGGAGGCTACACCTTC. This translates into CASSSDPRDRGGYTF.

The genes are TRBV5-1 and TRBJ2-3; D not certain. CDR1 and CDR2 (germline): SGHRS, YFSETQ. This CDR3 region has 15 residues. V was pared by 4 bases and J by 1 base, with 13 bases between. The CDR3 DNA sequence: TGCGCCAGCAGCCAGAGACCCCAGGGCACAGATACGCAGTATTTT. This codes for CASSQRPQGTDTQYF.

The gene calls are TRBV23-1 and TRBJ2-5; 8 bases map to TRBD1. TRBV23-1 is labeled an ORF, and its function is uncertain. The length of the CDR3 is 14 residues. V was clipped by 5 bases and J by 4 bases; unmatched bases: 6. DNA of the CDR3: TGCGCCAGCAGTGTCAGGGGGCAAGGAGAGACCCAGTACTTC. This sequence encodes CASSVRGQGETQYF.

This chain joins TRBV28 and TRBJ2-7; the D gene is possibly TRBD2 (6 bases). The ends were cut back, 1 base at V and 4 bases at J, with 11 bases in the middle. The CDR3 sequence is 14 residues long. CDR1 is MDHEN and CDR2 is SYDVKM in the germline V gene. CDR3 region: CASSLLSGDYEQYF. CDR3 in DNA: TGTGCCAGCAGTTTATTATCGGGGGATTACGAGCAGTACTTC.

The sample holds one count of this clone. The chain employs TRBV27 and TRBJ2-5; 7 nucleotides match TRBD1. The J call could be wrong; TRBJ2-7 is a better fit for the DNA end. This CDR3 has 17 residues. CDR1 is MNHEY, CDR2 SMNVEV, per germline (reference sequence). The chain's CDR3 is CASSRKAPGGGSYEQYF. CDR3 DNA sequence: TGTGCCAGCAGTCGAAAAGCCCCAGGGGGTGGGTCCTACGAGCAGTACTTC.

CDR3 in amino acids: CASSSLWTGEGSPLHF. DNA for the CDR3: TGTGCCAGCAGCTCACTCTGGACGGGGGAAGGGTCACCCCTCCACTTT. The chain has TRBV7-9 and TRBJ1-6; the D gene is possibly TRBD1 (5 bases). Looked up from germline, CDR1 is SEHNR and CDR2 is FQNEAQ (reference sequence). This CDR3 spans 16 amino acids. The V end lost 4 bases, the J end lost 10 bases, and 20 bases lay between the germline ends. Variable domain in full (rest from reference TRBV7-9 and TRBJ1-6): DTGVSQNPRHKITKRGQNVTFRCDPISEHNRLYWYRQTLGQGPEFLTYFQNEAQLEKSRLLSDRFSAERPKGSFSTLEIQRTEQGDSAMYLCASSSLWTGEGSPLHFGNGTRLTVT.